A selection of T cell receptor beta chains follows, all from one sample in a study of radiation and T cells in renal cell carcinoma. TCRdb keeps only in-frame clones here, not all; method: immunoSEQ multiplex PCR. In the table there are 15,000 to 20,000 clones, 64% of which are singletons. This sample comprised tumor tissue, obtained from a patient whose treatment included radiotherapy and nephrectomy. The receptors come from a woman in her 70s with renal cell carcinoma. Both conserved end residues are part of each CDR3. The D gene is left open where the match is weak. Clone size appears in some rows only: once, few, many, or a class for an expanded clone.

J gene,V gene,D gene,clone size,CDR3 protein,CDR3 DNA
TRBJ1-1,TRBV25-1,-,once,CASSQRMNTEAFF,TGTGCCAGTTCACAGAGAATGAACACTGAAGCTTTCTTT
TRBJ1-1,TRBV7-9,-,few,CASSFGRQVTEAFF,TGTGCCAGCAGCTTTGGAAGGCAGGTCACTGAAGCTTTCTTT
TRBJ1-4,TRBV7-9,TRBD1,-,CASSLGSGGSEKLFF,TGTGCCAGCAGCTTAGGCTCAGGGGGCAGTGAAAAACTGTTTTTT
TRBJ2-3,TRBV5-1,TRBD2,-,CASSLLRGARLMTDTQYF,TGCGCCAGCAGCTTGTTGCGGGGGGCCCGTCTTATGACAGATACGCAGTATTTT
TRBJ2-7,TRBV5-1,-,few,CASSRDAAYEQYF,TGCGCCAGCAGCCGGGACGCTGCCTACGAGCAGTACTTC
TRBJ2-3,TRBV18,TRBD2,few,CASSPGAGGSDTQYF,TGTGCCAGCTCACCAGGCGCGGGAGGGTCAGATACGCAGTATTTT
TRBJ2-7,TRBV7-8,TRBD2,-,CASSLGGGYEQYF,TGTGCCAGCAGCTTGGGGGGGGGCTACGAGCAGTACTTC
TRBJ2-7,TRBV28,-,-,CASSLSRGPYEQYF,TGTGCCAGCAGTTTATCACGTGGCCCCTACGAGCAGTACTTC
TRBJ1-5,TRBV10-3,TRBD1,-,CAISERQGAQPQHF,TGTGCCATCAGTGAGAGACAGGGTGCCCAGCCCCAGCATTTT
TRBJ2-3,TRBV5-1,-,once,CASSSTGTGQDTQYF,TGCGCCAGCAGCTCAACCGGGACGGGGCAAGATACGCAGTATTTT
TRBJ2-5,TRBV2,TRBD2,-,CASSRTSGKETQYF,TGTGCCAGCAGTCGGACTAGCGGTAAAGAGACCCAGTACTTC